The entry that follows covers one T cell receptor (beta chain) sequence. Its target is not known. The PCR employed 60 Vbeta primers together with 13 Jbeta primers. The repertoire was sequenced with immunoSEQ multiplex PCR; TCRdb's copy has only in-frame clones and lacks some. The sample has some 150,000 clones; roughly nine tenths are singletons. CDR3 length: 16 amino acids. The trim removed 6 bases at V and 5 bases at J, leaving 14 bases unmatched. In germline, CDR1 is MNHEY, CDR2 SMNVEV (reference sequence). The sample belongs to a study of cytomegalovirus exposure and HLA in healthy donors. Study-wide results and limits: Cytomegalovirus association was listed for about 160 TCR beta chains.

Donors likely had unrecorded immune exposures despite being nominally healthy when sampled. The V and J genes are TRBV27 and TRBJ1-1, with 8 positions matching TRBD1. The receptor's source is a woman in her 30s in good health and CMV-seronegative. Sequenced: PBMCs. The CDR3 DNA is TGTGCCAGCAGGGATTCAGACAGGGGCAGATCAACTGAAGCTTTCTTT. This encodes CASRDSDRGRSTEAFF.